This T cell receptor (beta chain) is from a study of shared clonotypes between healthy human individuals. A note on this clone: Its antigen remains unidentified.

Under the authors' procedure: Filtering differed for immunoSEQ, which gave only junction sequences without quality scores. Profiled with immunoSEQ multiplex PCR; TCRdb holds only in-frame clones, not every one. V, J and clone size were drawn from that table, and D and trimming were deduced from the DNA. The sample consists of 2 million to 2.5 million clones, roughly 90% of them appearing once. The study, taken as a whole, reports: Donors were few, which limited the genetic and exposure-history diversity represented.

The source of this sequence is a man younger than 35 in good health. Some clones in this sample may be carry-over from other donors' samples. Source material: naive CD4+ T cells from PBMCs. Subset defined: CD45RA+ positively selected.

The CDR3 is CASSTDGTGELFF. The CDR3 nucleotides read TGTGCCAGCAGCACCGATGGCACCGGGGAGCTGTTTTTT. This chain joins TRBV5-4 and TRBJ2-2; D remains ambiguous. Trimming removed 4 bases at V and 4 bases at J, with 8 bases between. The CDR3 extends over 13 amino acids. Germline V gives CDR1 SGHNT, CDR2 YYREEE (reference sequence).